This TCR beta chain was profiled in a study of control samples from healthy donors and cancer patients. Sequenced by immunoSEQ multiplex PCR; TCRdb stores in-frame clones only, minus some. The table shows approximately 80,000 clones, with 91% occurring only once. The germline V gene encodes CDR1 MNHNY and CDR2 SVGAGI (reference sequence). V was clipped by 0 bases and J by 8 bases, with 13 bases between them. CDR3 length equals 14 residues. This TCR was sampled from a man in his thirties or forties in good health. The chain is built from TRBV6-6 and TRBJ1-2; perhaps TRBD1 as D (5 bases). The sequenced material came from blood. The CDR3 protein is CASSYSSGRDGYTF. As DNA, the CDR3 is TGTGCCAGCAGTTACTCATCTGGGAGGGACGGCTACACCTTC.